This section outlines one T cell receptor (beta chain) sequence together with its context. Repertoires were generated with immunoSEQ multiplex PCR, while TCRdb's copy carries only in-frame clones and drops some. The repertoire holds over 200,000 clones, with 75% to 90% as singletons. The participants were between roughly 18 and 100 years old and came from under 25 US areas. Assignments of participants to cohorts depended upon their own reported clinical history. CDR1 and CDR2 (germline): DFQATT, SNEGSKA (reference sequence). The V gene lost 3 bases and the J gene lost 2 bases, with 8 bases spanning the gap. The CDR3 is 13 residues long. This sample was included in a study of blood T cell repertoires in COVID-19.

The clonotype originates from a woman aged 25 to 39 who had been exposed to COVID-19. Sequencing used PBMCs or T cells enriched from blood (not recorded which). This rearrangement joins TRBV20-1 to TRBJ1-5, with a weak D call TRBD1 (5 bases). The CDR3 reads CSASGGGNQPQHF. The CDR3 DNA sequence: TGCAGTGCTAGTGGGGGAGGCAATCAGCCCCAGCATTTT.